This section outlines one T cell receptor beta chain sequence together with its context. This entry is derived from a study of blood T cells in healthy people across ages. Primers used in a second PCR of roughly 6 to 11 cycles were a sample-barcoded 5' primer and a J-beta primer mix. TCRdb re-derived calls from the 5' RACE reads in MiXCR, one entry per CDR3 protein. This sample yields 1.5 million to 2 million distinct CDR3 sequences, of which 34% are seen a single time; around 11% belongs to the top ten. This CDR3 spans 15 amino acids. Germline V lookup: CDR1 SGHTA, CDR2 FQGNSA. Sequenced sample: blood. The origin of this receptor is a woman in her 30s in good health. The chain uses TRBV7-2 and TRBJ2-5; tentatively, D is TRBD1 (5 bases). Matching the DNA end better, TRBJ2-7 makes the J call doubtful. CDR3: CASSPIQGFPYEQYF. In DNA, the CDR3 is TGTGCCAGCAGCCCCATTCAGGGTTTTCCCTACGAGCAGTACTTC.